This TCR beta chain appears in the sequencing data of a study of T-cell reconstitution after alpha-beta-depleted transplantation in children. The TCRbeta library was prepared with unique molecular identifiers. MiXCR was run by TCRdb on the PCR reads, yielding one entry per CDR3 protein. The sample records fewer than 400,000 distinct CDR3 sequences, over 20% being singletons. Trimming took 6 bases from V and 7 from J; bases not matched to a gene: 15. The CDR3 contains 16 residues. The chain uses TRBV12-3 or TRBV12-4 and TRBJ1-2, with TRBD1 identical over 9 bases. The source of this sequence is a human donor who donated a stem cell graft to a child with acute myeloid leukemia. The sequencing here drew on PBMCs from the stem cell graft donor, taken from the stem cell graft. The CDR3 coding sequence is TGTGCCAGCAGCACCGGGACAGGGTGGGCGCGGTTTGGCTACACCTTC. This gives the protein CASSTGTGWARFGYTF.